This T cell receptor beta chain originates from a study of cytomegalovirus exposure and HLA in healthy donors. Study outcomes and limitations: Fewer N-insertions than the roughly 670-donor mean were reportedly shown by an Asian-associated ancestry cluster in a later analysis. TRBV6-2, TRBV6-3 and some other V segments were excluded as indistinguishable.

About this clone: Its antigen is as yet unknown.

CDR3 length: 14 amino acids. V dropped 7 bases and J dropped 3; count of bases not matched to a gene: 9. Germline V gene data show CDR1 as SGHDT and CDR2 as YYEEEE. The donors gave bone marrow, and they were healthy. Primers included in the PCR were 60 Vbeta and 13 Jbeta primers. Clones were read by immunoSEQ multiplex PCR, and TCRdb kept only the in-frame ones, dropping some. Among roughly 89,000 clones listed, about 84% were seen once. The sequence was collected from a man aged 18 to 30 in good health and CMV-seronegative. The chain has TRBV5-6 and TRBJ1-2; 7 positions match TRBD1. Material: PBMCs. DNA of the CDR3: TGTGCCAGCGGCAGGAGGGGGCGCGACTATGGCTACACCTTC. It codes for CASGRRGRDYGYTF.